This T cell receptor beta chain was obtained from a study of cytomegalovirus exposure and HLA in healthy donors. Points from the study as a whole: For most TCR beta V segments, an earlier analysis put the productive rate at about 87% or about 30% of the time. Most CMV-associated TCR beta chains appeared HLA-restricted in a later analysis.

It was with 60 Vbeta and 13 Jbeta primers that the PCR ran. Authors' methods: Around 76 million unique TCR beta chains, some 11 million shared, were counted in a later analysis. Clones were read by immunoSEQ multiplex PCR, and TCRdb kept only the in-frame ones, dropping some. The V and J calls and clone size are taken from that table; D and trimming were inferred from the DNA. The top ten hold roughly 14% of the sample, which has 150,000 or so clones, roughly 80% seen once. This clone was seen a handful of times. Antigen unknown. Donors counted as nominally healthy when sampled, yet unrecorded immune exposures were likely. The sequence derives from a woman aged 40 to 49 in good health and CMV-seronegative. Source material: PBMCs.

CDR3 DNA sequence: TGCGCCAGCAGTCTCGGCGCGGACAAGCCCACAGATACGCAGTATTTT. As protein: CASSLGADKPTDTQYF. The V call is TRBV5-1, the J call TRBJ2-3, with a weak D call TRBD1 (5 bases). From germline, CDR1 is SGHRS and CDR2 YFSETQ. Trimming left V 5 bases short and J 2 bases short, with 18 bases between. This CDR3 has 16 amino acids. Combining the CDR3 with reference TRBV5-1 and TRBJ2-3 gives the whole variable domain KAGVTQTPRYLIKTRGQQVTLSCSPISGHRSVSWYQQTPGQGLQFLFEYFSETQRNKGNFPGRFSGRQFSNSRSEMNVSTLELGDSALYLCASSLGADKPTDTQYFGPGTRLTVL.